Listed below are T cell receptor beta chains from one sample, sequenced in a study of T-cell memory formation after mild COVID-19. TCRdb called the 5' RACE reads again in MiXCR, with one record for every CDR3 protein. The repertoire includes over 400,000 distinct CDR3 sequences, 23% of them detected once, and roughly 14% sits in the top ten. Input material: PBMCs or a T cell subset sorted from them (not recorded which). The receptors were gathered from an adult woman who had mild COVID-19 (a few samples of this study predate the infection). Cell type and time point are not known. Both conserved end residues are part of each CDR3. Each record gives: D gene, J gene, clone size, V gene, CDR3 DNA, CDR3 protein. A D gene is named only where the DNA matches it firmly. A row's size may be missing; if present it is once, few, many or a size class.

D gene: TRBD1
J gene: TRBJ2-5
clone size: .
V gene: TRBV18
CDR3 DNA: TGTGCCAGCTCACCACCCCAGGGGGCCGGGGAGACCCAGTACTTC
CDR3 protein: CASSPPQGAGETQYF

D gene: .
J gene: TRBJ2-4
clone size: .
V gene: TRBV7-2
CDR3 DNA: TGTGCCAGCACCCAAGGGGTCAAAAACATTCAGTACTTC
CDR3 protein: CASTQGVKNIQYF

D gene: TRBD2
J gene: TRBJ2-1
clone size: .
V gene: TRBV9
CDR3 DNA: TGTGCCAGCAGCGTGGGACTAGCGGACTCCTACAATGAGCAGTTCTTC
CDR3 protein: CASSVGLADSYNEQFF

D gene: .
J gene: TRBJ2-5
clone size: few
V gene: TRBV4-2
CDR3 DNA: TGTGCCAGCAGCCAAGGAAGCGGAACCTTTCAAGAGACCCAGTACTTC
CDR3 protein: CASSQGSGTFQETQYF

D gene: .
J gene: TRBJ2-5
clone size: few
V gene: TRBV6-5
CDR3 DNA: TGTGCCAGCAGTTACTCTGGGCTACGAGAGACCCAGTACTTC
CDR3 protein: CASSYSGLRETQYF

D gene: .
J gene: TRBJ2-7
clone size: few
V gene: TRBV6-5
CDR3 DNA: TGTGCCAGCAGTTTTCAGACGCCGAGCTCCTACGAGCAGTACTTC
CDR3 protein: CASSFQTPSSYEQYF

D gene: TRBD2
J gene: TRBJ2-7
clone size: few
V gene: TRBV29-1
CDR3 DNA: TGCAGCGTAAAAGCGGGATTGCACTCCTACGAGCAGTACTTC
CDR3 protein: CSVKAGLHSYEQYF

D gene: .
J gene: TRBJ2-5
clone size: few
V gene: TRBV18
CDR3 DNA: TGTGCCAGCTTCCTTGCGCTGCAAGAGACCCAGTACTTC
CDR3 protein: CASFLALQETQYF

D gene: TRBD2
J gene: TRBJ2-3
clone size: .
V gene: TRBV5-1
CDR3 DNA: TGCGCCAGCAGCTTGGCAGCGGGGGACACAGATACGCAGTATTTT
CDR3 protein: CASSLAAGDTDTQYF

D gene: .
J gene: TRBJ2-1
clone size: few
V gene: TRBV3-1
CDR3 DNA: TGTGCCAGCAGCCCGTCCGGACCCTACAATGAGCAGTTCTTC
CDR3 protein: CASSPSGPYNEQFF

D gene: .
J gene: TRBJ2-7
clone size: few
V gene: TRBV3-1
CDR3 DNA: TGTGCCAGCAGCCCATCGGGGAGGATTCTCGAGCAGTACTTC
CDR3 protein: CASSPSGRILEQYF

D gene: TRBD2
J gene: TRBJ2-1
clone size: .
V gene: TRBV4-2
CDR3 DNA: TGTGCCAGCAGCCAGATCCTAGGACTAGGTGCCTACAATGAGCAGTTCTTC
CDR3 protein: CASSQILGLGAYNEQFF

D gene: .
J gene: TRBJ2-1
clone size: few
V gene: TRBV3-1
CDR3 DNA: TGTGCCAGCAGCTCTAGGGGACCCCTGGAGAATGAGCAGTTCTTC
CDR3 protein: CASSSRGPLENEQFF

D gene: TRBD2
J gene: TRBJ2-7
clone size: .
V gene: TRBV20-1
CDR3 DNA: TGCAGTGCTAGGATAGCGGGAGGGCCTCTCCACGAGCAGTACTTC
CDR3 protein: CSARIAGGPLHEQYF

D gene: .
J gene: TRBJ2-3
clone size: .
V gene: TRBV24-1
CDR3 DNA: TGTGCCACCAGTATTACATACGCGGACACAGATACGCAGTATTTT
CDR3 protein: CATSITYADTDTQYF

D gene: .
J gene: TRBJ2-3
clone size: .
V gene: TRBV2
CDR3 DNA: TGTGCCAGCAAAAAGGGGGTCCCAGATACGCAGTATTTT
CDR3 protein: CASKKGVPDTQYF

D gene: TRBD1
J gene: TRBJ2-2
clone size: many
V gene: TRBV5-1
CDR3 DNA: TGCGCCAGCAGCTTCCGACAGGGGAACACCGGGGAGCTGTTTTTT
CDR3 protein: CASSFRQGNTGELFF

D gene: .
J gene: TRBJ2-1
clone size: many
V gene: TRBV12-3/TRBV12-4
CDR3 DNA: TGTGCCAGCAGTTTAGTTTCGAGCTCCTACAATGAGCAGTTCTTC
CDR3 protein: CASSLVSSSYNEQFF

D gene: TRBD2
J gene: TRBJ2-1
clone size: .
V gene: TRBV12-3/TRBV12-4
CDR3 DNA: TGTGCCAGCAGTTTGATCGGCGGGGGGGTACATGAGCAGTTCTTC
CDR3 protein: CASSLIGGGVHEQFF

D gene: .
J gene: TRBJ2-7
clone size: few
V gene: TRBV12-3/TRBV12-4
CDR3 DNA: TGTGCCAGCAGTTTACAGGGGCGGCAGTACTTC
CDR3 protein: CASSLQGRQYF

D gene: .
J gene: TRBJ1-4
clone size: few
V gene: TRBV4-2
CDR3 DNA: TGTGCCAGCAGCCTAGGGCGAAGGGGGGAAAAACTGTTTTTT
CDR3 protein: CASSLGRRGEKLFF

D gene: TRBD2
J gene: TRBJ2-5
clone size: few
V gene: TRBV9
CDR3 DNA: TGTGCCAGCAGCCCCCAATGGACGGGGGGGCCGGAGACCCAGTACTTC
CDR3 protein: CASSPQWTGGPETQYF

D gene: .
J gene: TRBJ2-3
clone size: .
V gene: TRBV2
CDR3 DNA: TGTGCCAGCAGTGTTCTAGCAGGGGCAGATACGCAGTATTTT
CDR3 protein: CASSVLAGADTQYF

D gene: .
J gene: TRBJ1-1
clone size: few
V gene: TRBV25-1
CDR3 DNA: TGTGCCAGCAGTGGGGAAGGGTGGAGCACTGAAGCTTTCTTT
CDR3 protein: CASSGEGWSTEAFF

D gene: .
J gene: TRBJ2-3
clone size: many
V gene: TRBV20-1
CDR3 DNA: TGCAGTGCCCCGGGAAGGACAGATACGCAGTATTTT
CDR3 protein: CSAPGRTDTQYF

D gene: .
J gene: TRBJ1-1
clone size: .
V gene: TRBV19
CDR3 DNA: TGTGCCAGTAGTATGGATTCGACAGGGAACACTGAAGCTTTCTTT
CDR3 protein: CASSMDSTGNTEAFF

D gene: .
J gene: TRBJ2-1
clone size: .
V gene: TRBV4-2
CDR3 DNA: TGTGCCAGCAGCCAAGATAATAAGTCCGGTGAGCAGTTCTTC
CDR3 protein: CASSQDNKSGEQFF